The rows below give T cell receptor beta chains drawn from one sample of a study of blood T cell repertoires in COVID-19. Clones were read by immunoSEQ multiplex PCR, and TCRdb kept only the in-frame ones, dropping some. The sample holds over 100,000 clones, about 78% seen once. What was sequenced was peripheral blood. The receptors here all came from a human donor in a cohort sampled during active or convalescent COVID-19. Both conserved end residues are trimmed from each CDR3. Some rows mark clone size as missing; the rest say once, few, many or name a class of expanded clone.

j_call	clone_size	v_call	cdr3_aa
TRBJ1-2	once	TRBV5-8	ASRWTGHYGYT
TRBJ2-5	.	TRBV10-3	AIGLAGGKETQY
TRBJ2-1	.	TRBV7-7	ASSPTSGAVGGEQF
TRBJ2-1	.	TRBV28	ASSLRSGRMNEQF
TRBJ1-3	.	TRBV19	ASRHGGGSGNTIY
TRBJ1-2	.	TRBV2	ASSGRDRDGYT
.	.	TRBV19	ASSRGQGSYEQY
TRBJ2-3	many	TRBV25-1	ASSETPPRAATQY
TRBJ2-1	.	TRBV5-1	ASSLPTGGSYNEQF
TRBJ1-3	once	TRBV7-2	ASSLAFSSGNTIY
TRBJ2-5	once	TRBV5-1	ASSSGQSNQETQY
TRBJ2-1	.	TRBV9	ASSVVLTSGYNEQF
TRBJ1-1	once	TRBV29-1	SDSRNTEAF
TRBJ1-1	few	TRBV30	AWSGQGAVRTEAF
TRBJ1-5	.	TRBV28	ASSRPNQGSGQPQH
TRBJ2-7	.	TRBV6-2/TRBV6-3	ASSRGGEQY
TRBJ1-2	.	TRBV5-6	ASSLGRGPVWDGYT
TRBJ1-4	.	TRBV27	ASRNPGEANEKLF
TRBJ2-3	.	TRBV27	ASSSPRQGAHDTQY
TRBJ2-1	.	TRBV7-8	ASSLFIAGLAEQF
TRBJ2-3	.	TRBV7-9	ASSLAGGGSDTQY
TRBJ2-1	.	TRBV7-2	ASSSSVNSYNEQF
TRBJ1-2	.	TRBV4-3	ASSQGTGPGGYT
TRBJ2-3	few	TRBV19	ASSISSSGGSQGTQY
TRBJ2-3	.	TRBV28	ASRPRTSGISTDTQY